This TCR beta chain was profiled in a study of T cells after yellow fever vaccination. Points from the study as a whole: Overall, a small share of clonotypes was seen in both CD4 and CD8 compartments. Abundant clonotypes from the bulk population could get into FACS-sorted repertoires as contaminants. Post-booster reappearance was seen for most primary-vaccination clones (just under 97% CD4, around 88% CD8).

They built TCR cDNA with 5'RACE template switching, a step that put in a universal primer site and UMIs. TCRdb recomputed calls from the 5' RACE reads with MiXCR, one row per CDR3 protein. This sample has a few hundred thousand distinct CDR3 sequences; under 20% occur once, and the top ten carry 18%. Trimming stripped 7 bases from V and 6 bases from J, with 10 bases between. This CDR3 comprises 12 residues. This clonotype was detected only a few times. Antigen unknown. The sequence came from a man between 18 and 29 years old who received the YFV17D yellow fever vaccine. Source: PBMCs, taken before the yellow fever booster vaccination. The gene calls are TRBV12-3 or TRBV12-4 and TRBJ2-4; a possible D gene is TRBD1 (5 bases). In nucleotides, the CDR3 is TGTGCCAGCACTTTTACAGGAAACATTCAGTACTTC. It codes for CASTFTGNIQYF.